This TCR beta chain originates from a study of identical twins. Germline V gene data show CDR1 as SQVTM and CDR2 as ANQGSEA. The length of the CDR3 is 13 residues. J gave up 3 bases and V 5 bases, and 6 bases lay outside the gene matches. This clonotype has ten or more counts. From the 5' RACE reads, TCRdb called clonotypes with MiXCR, one entry per CDR3 protein. The table includes around 680,000 distinct CDR3 sequences, 8% to 9% detected once. These data also featured in a second study, about yellow fever vaccine responses in identical twins.

The receptor was isolated from a woman aged 18-29 years in good health. The J gene is TRBJ2-7, the V gene TRBV29-1; 8 bases are a match to TRBD1. Material for sequencing was PBMCs. The CDR3 is CSVQQGVLYEQYF. The CDR3 nucleotides are TGCAGCGTTCAACAGGGGGTACTCTACGAGCAGTACTTC.